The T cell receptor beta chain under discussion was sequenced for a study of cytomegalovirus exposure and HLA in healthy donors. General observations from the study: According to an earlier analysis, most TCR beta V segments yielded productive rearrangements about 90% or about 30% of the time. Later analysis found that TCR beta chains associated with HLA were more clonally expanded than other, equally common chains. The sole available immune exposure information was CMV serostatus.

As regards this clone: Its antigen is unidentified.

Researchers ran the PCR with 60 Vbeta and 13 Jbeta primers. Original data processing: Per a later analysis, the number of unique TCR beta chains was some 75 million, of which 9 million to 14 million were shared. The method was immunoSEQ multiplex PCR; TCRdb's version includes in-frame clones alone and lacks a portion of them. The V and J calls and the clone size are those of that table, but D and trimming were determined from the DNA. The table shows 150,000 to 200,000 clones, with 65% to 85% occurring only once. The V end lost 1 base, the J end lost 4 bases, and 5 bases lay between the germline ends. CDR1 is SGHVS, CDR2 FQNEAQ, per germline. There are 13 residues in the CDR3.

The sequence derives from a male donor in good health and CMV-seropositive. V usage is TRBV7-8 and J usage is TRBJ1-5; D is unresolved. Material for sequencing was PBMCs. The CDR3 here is CASSLDQNQPQHF. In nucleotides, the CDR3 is TGTGCCAGCAGCTTAGATCAGAATCAGCCCCAGCATTTT.